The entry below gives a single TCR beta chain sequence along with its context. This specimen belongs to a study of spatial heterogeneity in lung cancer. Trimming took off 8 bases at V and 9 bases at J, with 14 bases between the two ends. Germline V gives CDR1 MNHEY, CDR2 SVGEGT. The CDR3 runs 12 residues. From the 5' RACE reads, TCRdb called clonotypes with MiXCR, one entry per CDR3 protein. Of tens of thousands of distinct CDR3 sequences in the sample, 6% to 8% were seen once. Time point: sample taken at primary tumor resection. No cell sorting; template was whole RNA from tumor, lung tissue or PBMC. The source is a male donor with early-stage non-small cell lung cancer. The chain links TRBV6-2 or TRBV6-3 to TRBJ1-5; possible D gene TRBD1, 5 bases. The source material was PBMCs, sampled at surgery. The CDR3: CASPKAGRPQHF. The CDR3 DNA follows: TGTGCCAGCCCTAAGGCGGGGCGGCCCCAGCATTTT.